This T cell receptor beta chain was obtained from a study of T cells in Graves' hyperthyroidism and ophthalmopathy (dated by TCRdb to about 2019). In terms of the full investigation: Peripheral blood was sampled at the time of initial diagnosis, prior to any treatment. The 75 to 100 discovery patients were randomly split 7:3 into training and test sets. After blood sampling, hyperthyroidism patients were treated with methimazole at a starting dose of 30 mg daily, and ophthalmopathy patients were treated with high-dose intravenous methylprednisolone. Thyroid tissue and blood T-cell repertoires from about six Graves' hyperthyroidism patients were also compared in the study. Prospective prediction of ophthalmopathy was tested in an independent validation cohort consisting of some 18 hyperthyroidism patients and some 17 patients who later progressed to ophthalmopathy. The paper describes TCR Vbeta CDR3 sequencing of around 130 peripheral blood samples, made up of under 50 ophthalmopathy patients, 70 to 75 hyperthyroidism patients and around 17 progressor patients. A discovery cohort of roughly 100 patients, about 40 with Graves' ophthalmopathy and approximately 57 with stable Graves' hyperthyroidism, was used to find distinguishing TCR V-J signatures.

This clonotype was recorded many times. Its target antigen remains unknown. There are no base qualities to consult, and no much larger clone falls within one base. CDR1 and CDR2 are drawn from the germline V gene: MNHNS, SASEGT. Measured from the cysteine to the phenylalanine, the CDR3 is 13 residues long. The kept DNA is CDR3 alone, 39 bases in frame from the first base. Clipping removes 8 bases from V and 2 bases from J, with 5 as the unmatched junction base count. Ophthalmopathy patients had moderately to severely active disease, Clinical Activity Score of at least 3, NOSPECS grade of at least 4, and duration under 3 months. Exclusion was applied to patients with uncontrolled infections, other autoimmune diseases, pregnancy or lactation. Diagnoses were established on the basis of clinical symptoms, serum thyroxine and TRAb, thyroid ultrasound, and orbital computed tomography. Ficoll-Paque density gradient centrifugation was used to isolate PBMCs from 8.5 to 10 ml of fresh peripheral blood. Total RNA was extracted using Trizol reagent, and RNA quality was assessed on an Agilent 2100 Bioanalyzer.

TCR beta CDR3 regions were amplified from RNA transcripts. The TCR CDR3 was subjected to a first round of RT-PCR using the HTBI primer set and the Qiagen OneStep RT-PCR kit. A second multiplex PCR round built the libraries, followed by size selection and purification. The libraries were sequenced on an Illumina HiSeq2000 using paired-end 100 bp reads. Concerning the study's data processing: SOAPnuke was used to process the raw data, with reads discarded if the reads contained adapters or uncalled bases, had a mean Phred below 15, or lacked an exact constant-primer or identifier match. COPE v1.2.5 was used to merge the high-quality paired reads, and each unique nucleotide sequence was defined as a clonotype. Clonotypes were aligned to IMGT TRBV, TRBD and TRBJ reference segments using MiTCR v1.1. Analysis was restricted to V-J combinations with a frequency above 0.0001, which covered 99.2% of repertoires. A TCS score was defined as the ratio of F50 (clonal expansion) to E x V (chaos), with BLOSUM62-based TCRdist applied between CDR3 peptides within each V-J. Welch's t-statistics and random forest reduced around 550 V-J features to roughly 13, which were used in a naive Bayes classifier (R e1071). The public reads were reprocessed in TCRdb via fastp at Q25 and MiXCR, keeping in-frame beta chains. Rows are unified per CDR3 protein, each entry keeping the most common DNA and genes. TCRdb, not the original authors, processed these V and J calls. Recorded for this sample are around 600,000 distinct CDR3 sequences; more than 14% of them occurred a single time. The ten largest make up 9.5% to 15% of the sample.

General findings and caveats noted by the study authors: Ophthalmopathy was separated from stable hyperthyroidism by a 13 V-J signature model, with 87.88% sensitivity and roughly 81% specificity obtained in cross-validation and 80%/75% obtained in testing. Sample size was not statistically predetermined, and blinding of investigators to group allocation was not performed. During validation, the model predicted progression to ophthalmopathy a median of around 6 months ahead of onset, with 70.59% sensitivity and around 72% specificity. Most expanded thyroid clonotypes (frequency above 0.001) were also detected in blood, a finding suggesting that blood repertoires may reflect thyroid immune responses.

The V gene is TRBV6-1 and the J gene is TRBJ1-1, with 7 bases matching TRBD1. This receptor was taken from a woman aged 45-65 years with Graves' ophthalmopathy. The sequenced sample was blood. The CDR3 region reads CASRRGINTEAFF. The DNA reads as follows: TGTGCCAGCCGCAGGGGGATTAACACTGAAGCTTTCTTT.